A selection of T cell receptor beta chains follows, all from one sample in a study of breast tumors, draining lymph nodes, adjacent tissues. In TCRdb, the multiplex PCR reads were re-called with MiXCR into one record per CDR3 protein. This repertoire shows around 230,000 distinct CDR3 sequences, approximately 31% found once; its top ten account for 1.2% to 1.5%. The sequencing input was axillary lymph node tissue. Receptors originate from a female donor with breast cancer. Some clones in this sample may be carry-over from other donors' samples. CDR3s include the opening cysteine and the closing phenylalanine or tryptophan. Fields, in order: CDR3 DNA, CDR3 protein, J gene, clone size, D gene, CDR3 length, V gene. The D gene is left open where the match is weak. Expanded clones get a size class; other rows say once, few or many, or leave the size out.

TGCAGTGCCGCCGCCGGGACAAGCCTAGCCAAAAACATTCAGTACTTC | CSAAAGTSLAKNIQYF | TRBJ2-4 | many | - | 16 | TRBV20-1
TGTGCCAGCAGTATACGGACTAGCGGTCGACTCAGAGAGGCTGAGCAGTTCTTC | CASSIRTSGRLREAEQFF | TRBJ2-1 | - | TRBD2 | 18 | TRBV25-1
TGTGCCAGCAGCCAAACGGACAGGGGGCGTATCTCTGGGGCCAACGTCCTGACTTTC | CASSQTDRGRISGANVLTF | TRBJ2-6 | few | TRBD1 | 19 | TRBV6-1
TGTGCCAGCAGGCCGGGGGTTAGCGGGAGAAAAACCGGGGAGCTGTTTTTT | CASRPGVSGRKTGELFF | TRBJ2-2 | few | TRBD2 | 17 | TRBV6-5
TGCAGTGCGTACAGGACAGGGGGCAATCAGCCCCAGTACTTC | CSAYRTGGNQPQYF | TRBJ2-5 | - | TRBD1 | 14 | TRBV20-1
TGTGCCAGCAGCCAGTTGACTAGCGGGAGTGAGACCCAGTACTTC | CASSQLTSGSETQYF | TRBJ2-5 | many | TRBD2 | 15 | TRBV7-9
TGTGCCAGTAGTACTGGACAGGGGTCTAATGAAAAACTGTTTTTT | CASSTGQGSNEKLFF | TRBJ1-4 | - | TRBD1 | 15 | TRBV19
TGTGCCAGCGGGAGGCCGTACGAGCAGTCCACAGATACGCAGTATTTT | CASGRPYEQSTDTQYF | TRBJ2-3 | - | - | 16 | TRBV2
TGTGCCAGCAGCGTCGGCGGGGTCTCCTACGAGCAGTACTTC | CASSVGGVSYEQYF | TRBJ2-7 | many | - | 14 | TRBV9
TGTGCCACCAGTGATCCTCCCGGGACTAGCGGTGGTTTGAACAATGAGCAGTTCTTC | CATSDPPGTSGGLNNEQFF | TRBJ2-1 | many | TRBD2 | 19 | TRBV24-1
TGTGCCACCGGGGGGGGCGATTGGGAGACCCAGTACTTC | CATGGGDWETQYF | TRBJ2-5 | many | - | 13 | TRBV24-1
TGTGCCAACAGTCACGGTTCCTCTTCCGAGCAGTACTTC | CANSHGSSSEQYF | TRBJ2-7 | - | - | 13 | TRBV6-2/TRBV6-3
TGCGCCAGCAGCCAAGTCGATATGGGCTTCTCTTACAATGAGCAGTTCTTC | CASSQVDMGFSYNEQFF | TRBJ2-1 | many | - | 17 | TRBV4-1
TGCAGTGCTACGCTTGGGGAGAGGTCACCCCTCCACTTT | CSATLGERSPLHF | TRBJ1-6 | many | - | 13 | TRBV20-1
TGTGCCTACCAAGACCTACTAGCGGGGGGCGATACGCAGTATTTT | CAYQDLLAGGDTQYF | TRBJ2-3 | many | TRBD2 | 15 | TRBV30
TGCGCCAGCAGCTTGAGCCAGGGGGCGGGCTACACCTTC | CASSLSQGAGYTF | TRBJ1-2 | - | TRBD1 | 13 | TRBV5-1
TGTGCCAGCAGTCCTGGAGGATCAGCGCCTGAAGAGACCCAGTACTTC | CASSPGGSAPEETQYF | TRBJ2-5 | many | - | 16 | TRBV4-2
TGTGCCAGCAGGGACAGGGCCTGGAGTGAGCAGTTCTTC | CASRDRAWSEQFF | TRBJ2-1 | many | TRBD1 | 13 | TRBV6-2/TRBV6-3
TGTGCCACCAGCACCTCAACTAGCTCTTCCTACGAGCAGTACTTC | CATSTSTSSSYEQYF | TRBJ2-7 | once | - | 15 | TRBV15
TGTGCCAGCAGCCCATCGGGAAGGGGGGCTAATCAGCCCCAGCATTTT | CASSPSGRGANQPQHF | TRBJ1-5 | many | - | 16 | TRBV7-9
TGCAGTGCTAATAGGCGGGAGCGGGAGACCCAGTACTTC | CSANRRERETQYF | TRBJ2-5 | many | TRBD2 | 13 | TRBV20-1
TGTGCCAGCAGTCCGCCCCCTACAGGGGGCAGGGGAGATCAGCCCCAGCATTTT | CASSPPPTGGRGDQPQHF | TRBJ1-5 | - | TRBD1 | 18 | TRBV27
TGTGCCAGCAGCCCACGGGGGACAGGGCGGAATCAGCCCCAGCATTTT | CASSPRGTGRNQPQHF | TRBJ1-5 | - | TRBD1 | 16 | TRBV27
TGTGCCAGCAGCGCGGGGACAGGCACAGATACGCAGTATTTT | CASSAGTGTDTQYF | TRBJ2-3 | many | TRBD1 | 14 | TRBV9
TGTGCCAGCAGCGTAGAACTAGCGGGCATACACAATGAGCAGTTCTTC | CASSVELAGIHNEQFF | TRBJ2-1 | many | TRBD2 | 16 | TRBV9
TGTGCCAGCAGCTTGCCATGGCCCGGGGAGCTGTTTTTT | CASSLPWPGELFF | TRBJ2-2 | few | - | 13 | TRBV5-4
TGTGCCAGCAGCCAAGAACTCGCTAGCTCCTACGAGCAGTACTTC | CASSQELASSYEQYF | TRBJ2-7 | many | - | 15 | TRBV14
TGCGCCAGCAGCTTGACGGCGGGTACGGTCAGCACAGATACGCAGTATTTT | CASSLTAGTVSTDTQYF | TRBJ2-3 | many | - | 17 | TRBV5-1